The 28 T cell receptor beta chains below were found in one sample sequenced in a study of cytomegalovirus exposure and HLA in healthy donors. Primers included in the PCR were 60 Vbeta and 13 Jbeta primers. Data came from immunoSEQ multiplex PCR; TCRdb stores just in-frame clones and leaves some out. This table holds around 120,000 clones, 75% to 85% found once. Sequences were obtained from PBMCs. The receptor source for this set is a female donor in good health and CMV-seropositive.

The rearrangement links TRBV9 to TRBJ2-1; 9 bases are a match to TRBD2. V gave up 0 bases and J gave up 9 bases; unmatched junction bases: 4. Looked up from germline, CDR1 is SGDLS and CDR2 is YYNGEE. This CDR3 spans 14 amino acids. CDR3 DNA: TGTGCCAGCAGCGTAGAGGGTAGCGGGGGTGAGCAGTTCTTC. It specifies CASSVEGSGGEQFF. Combining the CDR3 with reference TRBV9 and TRBJ2-1 gives the whole variable domain DSGVTQTPKHLITATGQRVTLRCSPRSGDLSVYWYQQSLDQGLQFLIQYYNGEERAKGNILERFSAQQFPDLHSELNLSSLELGDSALYFCASSVEGSGGEQFFGPGTRLTVL.

J is TRBJ1-3 and V is TRBV30; D may be TRBD1 (6 bases). CDR1 is GTSNPN, CDR2 SVGIG, per germline (reference sequence). The CDR3 runs 13 residues. Trimming removed 5 bases from V and 2 bases from J, with 10 bases in between. Written as DNA, the CDR3 is TGTGCCTGGGAACAGGGCGCTGGAAACACCATATATTTT. Encoded protein: CAWEQGAGNTIYF.

The V and J genes are TRBV2 and TRBJ1-2; weak D call: TRBD1 (5 bases). Looked up from germline, CDR1 is SNHLY and CDR2 is FYNNEI. The V gene lost 2 bases and the J gene lost 8 bases, with 15 bases spanning the gap. This CDR3 is built from 14 residues. CDR3 in amino acids: CASSETSRAGGYTF. In DNA, the CDR3 is TGTGCCAGCAGTGAAACGAGCAGGGCAGGGGGCTACACCTTC.

As DNA, the CDR3 is TGTGCCAGTAGTAACCGACAGGACTATGGCTACACCTTC. Translated: CASSNRQDYGYTF. The rearrangement links TRBV19 to TRBJ1-2, with D possibly TRBD1 on 6 matching bases. This CDR3 region has 13 residues. Germline lookup yields CDR1 LNHDA and CDR2 SQIVND (reference sequence). V was trimmed by 4 bases and J by 3 bases, leaving 9 bases between them.

The chain has TRBV4-2 and TRBJ2-1; 11 bases fit TRBD2. CDR3 length equals 16 residues. The V segment lost 0 bases and the J segment 16 bases; nucleotides outside the gene matches: 14. The V gene's germline CDR1 is LGHNA and CDR2 YNFKEQ. The CDR3 here is CASSQDPGTSGPLRFF. The CDR3 DNA is TGTGCCAGCAGCCAAGATCCAGGGACTAGCGGACCCTTACGATTCTTC.

The chain couples TRBV9 to TRBJ2-3, with TRBD1 matching 7 bases. After removal of 2 bases from V and 2 bases from J, the junction contained 5 bases not matched to a gene. This CDR3 is built from 15 residues. Per the germline V gene, CDR1 is SGDLS and CDR2 is YYNGEE. The CDR3 protein is CASSVRDSYTDTQYF. The CDR3 region has the DNA TGTGCCAGCAGCGTCCGGGACAGTTACACAGATACGCAGTATTTT.

V is TRBV4-3 and J is TRBJ1-4; no clear D gene. Germline values: CDR1 LGHNA, CDR2 YSLEER. The V and J ends lost 4 bases and 0 bases respectively, with 15 bases between them. This CDR3 has 17 amino acids. The CDR3 reads CASSRLLRRATNEKLFF. The CDR3 DNA follows: TGCGCCAGCAGCCGCCTCCTTAGGCGGGCAACTAATGAAAAACTGTTTTTT.

This rearrangement joins TRBV7-7 to TRBJ1-3; weak D call: TRBD1 (6 bases). V lost 0 bases and J 3 bases, leaving 9 bases between the germline ends. Germline CDR1 reads SSHAT; CDR2 reads FNYEAQ (reference sequence). The CDR3 contains 15 residues. The CDR3 loop reads CASSLAQGHGNTIYF. As DNA, the CDR3 is TGTGCCAGCAGCTTAGCGCAGGGGCATGGAAACACCATATATTTT.

The chain couples TRBV2 to TRBJ2-5; TRBD1 is a possible D gene (6 bases). This CDR3 has 14 residues. Germline CDR1 SNHLY, CDR2 FYNNEI. V was clipped by 7 bases and J by 1 base, with 13 bases between them. The CDR3 loop reads CASNTGNTQETQYF. The CDR3 region has the DNA TGTGCCAGCAATACAGGGAATACCCAAGAGACCCAGTACTTC.

The rearrangement joins TRBV4-2 to TRBJ2-7; 12 bases map to TRBD2. Germline CDR1 reads LGHNA; CDR2 reads YNFKEQ. The trim removed 2 bases at V and 4 bases at J, leaving 3 bases unmatched. The CDR3 totals 15 residues. In nucleotides, the CDR3 is TGTGCCAGCAGCCAACAGACTAGCGGGGGATACGAGCAGTACTTC. It is translated as CASSQQTSGGYEQYF.

The CDR3 DNA is TGCGCCAGCAGCCAAGATGGGGGCAGGGGCGGCGCCGACACTGAAGCTTTCTTT. Protein: CASSQDGGRGGADTEAFF. The chain is built from TRBV4-1 and TRBJ1-1; D perhaps matches TRBD1 (6 bases). CDR1 is MGHRA and CDR2 is YSYEKL in the germline V gene. Trimming removed 0 bases at V and 3 bases at J, with 20 bases between. CDR3 length equals 18 residues.

The V and J genes are TRBV2 and TRBJ1-5; 7 nucleotides align to TRBD1. Germline CDR1 reads SNHLY; CDR2 reads FYNNEI. V dropped 3 bases and J dropped 2; count of bases not matched to a gene: 1. The CDR3 runs 14 residues. The CDR3 region has the DNA TGTGCCAGCAGTGACACAGGGGGCAATCAGCCCCAGCATTTT. Protein: CASSDTGGNQPQHF.

The chain carries TRBV4-3 and TRBJ1-4, with D perhaps matching TRBD1 (5 bases). Germline V gives CDR1 LGHNA, CDR2 YSLEER. The CDR3 covers 13 residues. V lost 1 base and J lost 8, with 8 bases in between. This chain's CDR3 is CASSQAAGEKLFF. CDR3 DNA: TGCGCCAGCAGCCAAGCCGCAGGGGAAAAACTGTTTTTT.

This clone is a singleton in its sample. The CDR3 sequence: CASSSDRSGNTIYF. The CDR3 DNA is TGTGCCAGCAGTTCCGACAGATCTGGAAACACCATATATTTT. The chain links TRBV6-5 to TRBJ1-3; D possibly corresponds to TRBD1 (5 bases). CDR3 length: 14 residues. Germline V lookup: CDR1 MNHEY, CDR2 SVGAGI. The ends were cut back, 4 bases at V and 1 base at J, with 8 bases in the middle.

The gene calls are TRBV13 and TRBJ1-3; weak D call: TRBD1 (6 bases). This CDR3 has 16 amino acids. V was trimmed by 2 bases and J by 3 bases, leaving 14 bases between them. Germline-derived CDR1 and CDR2 are PRHDT and FYEKMQ (reference sequence). The CDR3 region is CASSLSLGASGNTIYF. The DNA for the CDR3 is TGTGCCAGCAGCTTAAGCCTGGGGGCGAGTGGAAACACCATATATTTT. The full variable domain, with the rest looked up from reference TRBV13 and TRBJ1-3, is AAGVIQSPRHLIKEKRETATLKCYPIPRHDTVYWYQQGPGQDPQFLISFYEKMQSDKGSIPDRFSAQQFSDYHSELNMSSLELGDSALYFCASSLSLGASGNTIYFGEGSWLTVV.

The chain carries TRBV7-9 and TRBJ2-1, with TRBD2 as a possible D gene (5 bases). V lost 5 bases to trimming and J lost 10 bases, with 15 bases between them. The CDR3 contains 13 residues. The germline gives CDR1 SEHNR, CDR2 FQNEAQ (reference sequence). The CDR3 here is CASSQARADEQFF. DNA of the CDR3: TGTGCCAGCAGCCAGGCGAGGGCCGACGAGCAGTTCTTC.

This clone turned up a few times. V and J are TRBV4-1 and TRBJ1-3; 10 positions agree with TRBD1. Germline values: CDR1 MGHRA, CDR2 YSYEKL. The ends lost 4 bases at V and 7 bases at J; junction bases unmatched: 13. The CDR3 length is 17 residues. Written as DNA, the CDR3 is TGCGCCAGCAGCCGTCAACCGGGACAGGGGTATTGGAACACCATATATTTT. Translated, it gives CASSRQPGQGYWNTIYF.

The rearrangement joins TRBV28 to TRBJ2-7, with 9 bases that match TRBD1. With 7 bases clipped from V and 2 bases from J, the junction kept 6 bases outside the gene matches. Per germline, CDR1 MDHEN and CDR2 SYDVKM. This CDR3 is 14 amino acids long. In DNA form, the CDR3 reads TGTGCCAGCAAACCGGGACAGGGTACCTACGAGCAGTACTTC. Amino acid sequence: CASKPGQGTYEQYF.

This clone showed up just a few times. The sample carries other DNA sequences with the same CDR3. The chain joins TRBV9 to TRBJ2-3, with 12 bases lining up with TRBD2. Germline V gene data show CDR1 as SGDLS and CDR2 as YYNGEE. V dropped 0 bases and J dropped 7; count of bases not matched to a gene: 6. The CDR3 runs to 16 residues. The CDR3 protein is CASSVGLAGGLNTQYF. As DNA, the CDR3 is TGTGCCAGCAGCGTAGGCCTAGCGGGGGGGCTGAATACGCAGTATTTT.

The J gene is TRBJ2-5, the V gene TRBV5-1; D is ambiguous. V dropped 3 bases and J dropped 5 bases, with 11 bases sitting between them. There are 13 residues in the CDR3. From germline, CDR1 is SGHRS and CDR2 YFSETQ. CDR3 region: CASSWSFRETQYF. CDR3 bases: TGCGCCAGCAGCTGGAGCTTCCGGGAGACCCAGTACTTC.

The chain is built from TRBV5-1 and TRBJ1-3; 7 nucleotides match TRBD1. CDR1 SGHRS and CDR2 YFSETQ come from the germline V gene. CDR3 size: 14 residues. J lost 4 bases, V lost 6 bases, and 7 bases had no gene match. The CDR3 DNA reads TGCGCCAGCAAAGAGACAGGGAGCGGAAACACCATATATTTT. It encodes CASKETGSGNTIYF.

V usage is TRBV5-1 and J usage is TRBJ2-1, with 8 bases identical to TRBD2. The CDR3 is made up of 14 amino acids. V lost 4 bases, J lost 2 bases, and 2 bases stayed unmatched. Germline lookup yields CDR1 SGHRS and CDR2 YFSETQ. The DNA of the CDR3 is TGCGCCAGCAGCCTGACTAGCGCCTACAATGAGCAGTTCTTC. As protein: CASSLTSAYNEQFF.

Comment on this clone: Relative to the germline gene, one junction end is altered; a read error may explain this. V and J are TRBV7-7 and TRBJ2-2; D uncertain. Per the germline V gene, CDR1 is SSHAT and CDR2 is FNYEAQ (reference sequence). CDR3 size: 13 residues. This CDR3 reads CASSLSGTGELFF. CDR3 nucleotides: TGTGCTAGCAGCCTATCTGGTACCGGGGAGCTGTTTTTT.

This chain uses TRBV6-5 with TRBJ1-1; D remains ambiguous. This CDR3 is 14 amino acids long. V was cut by 5 bases and J by 7 bases, with 17 bases left in between. Germline loops: CDR1 MNHEY, CDR2 SVGAGI. CDR3 residues: CASSTRRGRDEAFF. CDR3 sequence (DNA): TGTGCCAGCAGTACCCGAAGAGGACGGGATGAAGCTTTCTTT.

The V call is TRBV6-5, the J call TRBJ2-7; TRBD1 matches at 8 bases. Germline V CDR1 and CDR2: MNHEY, SVGAGI. The CDR3 spans 15 residues. J lost 5 bases, V lost 6 bases, and 12 bases had no gene match. CDR3 residues: CASRGGGTGPNEQYF. CDR3 coding DNA: TGTGCCAGCAGGGGGGGCGGGACAGGTCCTAACGAGCAGTACTTC.

This clone was counted once. This chain connects TRBV20-1 to TRBJ2-1, with D unclear. Trimming shortened V by 1 base and J by 6 bases, and 4 bases separated the two germline ends. The CDR3 spans 11 residues. Germline CDR1 is DFQATT and CDR2 is SNEGSKA (reference sequence). Written as DNA, the CDR3 is TGCAGTGCTAGAGTTCTCAATGAGCAGTTCTTC. Amino acids: CSARVLNEQFF.

As to this clone: One end of the junction varies from germline; a read error may be responsible. This chain joins TRBV7-9 and TRBJ1-6; 9 bases map to TRBD1. The CDR3 is made up of 17 amino acids. In germline, CDR1 is SEHNR, CDR2 FQNEAQ (reference sequence). CDR3 bases: TGTTCCAGCAGCCCAGCCGGGACAGGGATCTATAATTCACCCCTCCACTTT. It is translated as CSSSPAGTGIYNSPLHF.

The CDR3 DNA sequence: TGCGCCAGCAGCCAAGAAGGCGGGGCCCTCTACAATGAGCAGTTCTTC. Its protein is CASSQEGGALYNEQFF. The genes are TRBV4-1 and TRBJ2-1; the D gene is possibly TRBD2 (6 bases). Trimming shortened V by 0 bases and J by 3 bases, and 12 bases separated the two germline ends. Germline CDR1 is MGHRA and CDR2 is YSYEKL. This CDR3 has 16 residues.